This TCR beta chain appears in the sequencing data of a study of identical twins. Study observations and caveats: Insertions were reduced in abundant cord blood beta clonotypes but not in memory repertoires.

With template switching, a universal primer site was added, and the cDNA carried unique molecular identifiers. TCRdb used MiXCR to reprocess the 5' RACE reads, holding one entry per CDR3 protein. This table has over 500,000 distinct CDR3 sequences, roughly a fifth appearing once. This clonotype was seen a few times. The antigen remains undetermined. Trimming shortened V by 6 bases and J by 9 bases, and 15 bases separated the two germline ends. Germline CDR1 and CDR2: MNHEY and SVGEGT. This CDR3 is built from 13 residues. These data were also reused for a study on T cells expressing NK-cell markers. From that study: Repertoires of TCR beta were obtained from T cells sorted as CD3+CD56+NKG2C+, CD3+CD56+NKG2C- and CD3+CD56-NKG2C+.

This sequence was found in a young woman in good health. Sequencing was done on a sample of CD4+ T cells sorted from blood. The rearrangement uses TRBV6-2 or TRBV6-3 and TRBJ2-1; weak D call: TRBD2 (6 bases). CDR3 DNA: TGTGCCAGCAGGATTCACATCGGGGGTGAGCAGTTCTTC. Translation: CASRIHIGGEQFF.